This TCR beta chain was retrieved from a study of beta chain features in type 1 diabetes. V dropped 2 bases and J dropped 4 bases, with 17 bases sitting between them. Germline V gene lookup returns CDR1 KGHSH and CDR2 LQKENI. The CDR3 consists of 16 residues. CD4+ cells of the naive, central memory, regulatory and stem cell-like memory types were sorted via CD45RO/CCR7/CD25/CD127/CD95/CD27. The authors reverse transcribed all of the isolated RNA, so sequencing captured expressed TCRB transcripts. The data were produced by immunoSEQ multiplex PCR, yet TCRdb's version contains in-frame clones alone and is incomplete. In the table there are 850,000 to 900,000 clones, 17% of which are singletons.

The TCR originated in a woman aged 18-29 years in good health. The chain is built from TRBV18 and TRBJ1-1; D is uncertain. Sequencing used naive CD4+ T cells from blood. As DNA, the CDR3 is TGTGCCAGCTCACCAAGGGCCCCAGGCCTCGGCACTGAAGCTTTCTTT. Translated: CASSPRAPGLGTEAFF.